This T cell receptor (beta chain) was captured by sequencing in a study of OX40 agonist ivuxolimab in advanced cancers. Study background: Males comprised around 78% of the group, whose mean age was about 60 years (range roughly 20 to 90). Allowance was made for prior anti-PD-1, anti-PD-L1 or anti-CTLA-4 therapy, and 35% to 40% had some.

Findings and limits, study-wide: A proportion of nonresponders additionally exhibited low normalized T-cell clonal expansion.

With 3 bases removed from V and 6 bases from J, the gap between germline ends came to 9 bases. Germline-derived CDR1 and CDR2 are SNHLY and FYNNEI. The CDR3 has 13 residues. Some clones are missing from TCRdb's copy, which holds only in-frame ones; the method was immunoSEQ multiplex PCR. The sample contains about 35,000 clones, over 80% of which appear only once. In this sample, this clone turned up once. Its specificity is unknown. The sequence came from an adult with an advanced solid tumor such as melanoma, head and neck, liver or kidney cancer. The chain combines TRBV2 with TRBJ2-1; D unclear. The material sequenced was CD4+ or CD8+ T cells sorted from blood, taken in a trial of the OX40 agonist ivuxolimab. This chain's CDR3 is CASSDSLPNEQFF. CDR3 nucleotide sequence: TGTGCCAGCAGTGATTCTCTCCCCAATGAGCAGTTCTTC. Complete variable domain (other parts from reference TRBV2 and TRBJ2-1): EPEVTQTPSHQVTQMGQEVILRCVPISNHLYFYWYRQILGQKVEFLVSFYNNEISEKSEIFDDQFSVERPDGSNFTLKIRSTKLEDSAMYFCASSDSLPNEQFFGPGTRLTVL.